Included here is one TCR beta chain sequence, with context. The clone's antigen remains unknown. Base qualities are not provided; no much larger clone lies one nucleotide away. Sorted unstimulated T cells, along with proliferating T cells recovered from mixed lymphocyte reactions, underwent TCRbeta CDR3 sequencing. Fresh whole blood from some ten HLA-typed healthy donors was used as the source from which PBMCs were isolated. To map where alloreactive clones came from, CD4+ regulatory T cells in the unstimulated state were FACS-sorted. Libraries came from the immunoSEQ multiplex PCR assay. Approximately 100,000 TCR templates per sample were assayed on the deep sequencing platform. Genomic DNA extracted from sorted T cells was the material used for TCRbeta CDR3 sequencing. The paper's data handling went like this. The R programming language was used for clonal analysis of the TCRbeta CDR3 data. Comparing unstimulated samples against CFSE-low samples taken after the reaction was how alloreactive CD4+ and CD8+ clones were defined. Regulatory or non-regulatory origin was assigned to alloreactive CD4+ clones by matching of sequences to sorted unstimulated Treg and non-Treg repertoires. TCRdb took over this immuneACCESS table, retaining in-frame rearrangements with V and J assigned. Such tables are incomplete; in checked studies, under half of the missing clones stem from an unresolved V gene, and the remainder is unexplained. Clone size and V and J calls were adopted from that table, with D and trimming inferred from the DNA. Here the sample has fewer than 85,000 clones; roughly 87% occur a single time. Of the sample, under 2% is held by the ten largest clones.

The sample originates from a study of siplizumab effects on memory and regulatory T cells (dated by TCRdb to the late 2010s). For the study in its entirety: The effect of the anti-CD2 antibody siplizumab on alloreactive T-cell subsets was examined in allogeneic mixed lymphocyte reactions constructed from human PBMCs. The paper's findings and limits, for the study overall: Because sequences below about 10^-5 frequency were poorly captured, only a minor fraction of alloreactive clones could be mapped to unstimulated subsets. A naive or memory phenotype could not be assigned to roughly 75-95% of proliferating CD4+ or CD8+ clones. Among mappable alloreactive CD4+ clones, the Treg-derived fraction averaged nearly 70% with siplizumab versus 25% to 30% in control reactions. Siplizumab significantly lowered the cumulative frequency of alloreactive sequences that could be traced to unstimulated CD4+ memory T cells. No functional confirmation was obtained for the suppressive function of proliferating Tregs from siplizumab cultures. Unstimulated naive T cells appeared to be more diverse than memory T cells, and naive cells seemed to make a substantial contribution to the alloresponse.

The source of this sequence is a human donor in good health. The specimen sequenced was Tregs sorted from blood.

CDR3 sequence: CASRSRTDTQYF. The DNA sequence is as follows: TGTGCCAGCAGGAGCAGGACAGATACGCAGTATTTT. The chain joins TRBV27 to TRBJ2-3; a confident D gene designation cannot be given. Sequences MNHEY (CDR1) and SMNVEV (CDR2) are obtained from the germline V gene (reference sequence). The CDR3 goes from the cysteine to the phenylalanine over 12 residues. Of all the DNA, just the CDR3 is kept, 36 bases in frame from base 1. V is clipped by 6 bases and J by 3 bases, and the sequence between their germline boundaries is 7 bases long.